Presented here are 14 T cell receptor beta chains from one specimen sequenced in a study of shared clonotypes between healthy human individuals. The repertoire was sequenced with immunoSEQ multiplex PCR; TCRdb's copy has only in-frame clones and lacks some. The repertoire holds about 2.2 million clones, with roughly 95% as singletons. Naive CD8 isolation took CD45RO-negative cells positively selected for CCR7 and excluded terminally differentiated effector memory CD45RA+ cells. Sequencing was performed on naive CD8+ T cells from PBMCs. These receptor sequences come from a man aged 18 to 30 in good health. Some clones in this sample may be carry-over from other donors' samples.

The rearrangement links TRBV15 to TRBJ2-3; D not resolved. Germline-derived CDR1 and CDR2 are LNHNV and YYDKDF (reference sequence). The V end was cut by 0 bases, the J end by 0 bases, with 4 bases between. The CDR3 covers 14 residues. CDR3 in DNA: TGTGCCACCAGCAGAGATACTAGCACAGATACGCAGTATTTT. Encoded protein: CATSRDTSTDTQYF.

This chain connects TRBV30 to TRBJ2-3; possibly TRBD2 for D (6 bases). The germline gives CDR1 GTSNPN, CDR2 SVGIG (reference sequence). V was clipped by 4 bases and J by 0 bases, with 14 bases between them. The CDR3 covers 15 residues. The chain's CDR3 is CAWTSGSGSTDTQYF. The CDR3 DNA reads TGTGCCTGGACTTCGGGGAGCGGGAGCACAGATACGCAGTATTTT.

A single count supports this clone. V and J are TRBV14 and TRBJ2-1; D unclear. Trimming took off 1 base at V and 5 bases at J, with 6 bases between the two ends. From germline, CDR1 is SGHDN and CDR2 FVKESK. The CDR3 has 13 residues. This CDR3 is CASSQGYNNEQFF. As DNA, the CDR3 is TGTGCCAGCAGCCAAGGTTACAACAATGAGCAGTTCTTC.

The chain is built from TRBV10-2 and TRBJ2-5; 9 nucleotides agree with TRBD2. Germline V gives CDR1 WSHSY, CDR2 SAAADI. The CDR3 length is 16 residues. The V and J ends lost 7 bases and 1 base, in that order; junction bases with no gene match: 10. In DNA, the CDR3 is TGCGCCAGCAAACCGTGGACTAGCGCGCCCCAAGAGACCCAGTACTTC. Its translation: CASKPWTSAPQETQYF.

The chain couples TRBV12-5 to TRBJ2-3; D is uncertain. Trimming cost V 2 bases and J 1 base, with 10 bases left between them. Germline CDR1 is LGHNT and CDR2 is FRNRAP. The CDR3 spans 15 residues. CDR3 nucleotide sequence: TGTGCTAGTGGTTTGTGGATAGCTGGCACAGATACGCAGTATTTT. This translates into CASGLWIAGTDTQYF.

Comments on this clone: In the same sample, other DNA sequences code for this CDR3. The chain recombines TRBV28 with TRBJ1-5; weak D call: TRBD1 (6 bases). Deletions cut 5 bases from V and 4 bases from J, with 9 bases between. The CDR3 length is 13 residues. Germline V gene lookup returns CDR1 MDHEN and CDR2 SYDVKM. CDR3 nucleotide sequence: TGTGCCAGCAGTATAGGGGGAAATCAGCCCCAGCATTTT. It is translated as CASSIGGNQPQHF.

The chain carries TRBV25-1 and TRBJ1-5; no clear D gene. CDR1 MGHDK and CDR2 SYGVNS come from the germline V gene. The CDR3 spans 16 residues. Between the trimmed V and J ends, which lost 3 bases and 3 bases, there was a span of 15 bases. CDR3 protein: CASSDEGDGLNQPQHF. As DNA, the CDR3 is TGTGCCAGCAGTGACGAAGGAGACGGACTCAATCAGCCCCAGCATTTT.

The table lists this clone with a few counts. The J gene is TRBJ1-2, the V gene TRBV5-1, with unresolved D. The germline gives CDR1 SGHRS, CDR2 YFSETQ. Trimming left V 4 bases short and J 3 bases short, with 19 bases between. This CDR3 contains 16 residues. The CDR3 spells CASSLLQLGGDYGYTF. CDR3 coding DNA: TGCGCCAGCAGCCTCCTCCAACTCGGCGGAGACTATGGCTACACCTTC.

The J gene is TRBJ1-2, the V gene TRBV2; D possibly corresponds to TRBD1 (5 bases). The germline CDR1 and CDR2 sequences are SNHLY and FYNNEI. CDR3 length equals 15 residues. Trimming shortened V by 2 bases and J by 7 bases, and 17 bases separated the two germline ends. The DNA of the CDR3 is TGTGCCAGCAGTGAATTTCGGGGGAATTTGTTTGGCTACACCTTC. It yields the protein CASSEFRGNLFGYTF.

V is TRBV7-9 and J is TRBJ2-1, with 13 bases identical to TRBD2. The CDR3 extends over 18 amino acids. CDR1 is SEHNR, CDR2 FQNEAQ, per germline (reference sequence). V lost 3 bases and J lost 0; bases outside the gene matches: 5. The DNA of the CDR3 is TGTGCCAGCAGCTTGGGACTAGCGGGACAACACTCCTACAATGAGCAGTTCTTC. This gives the protein CASSLGLAGQHSYNEQFF.

The chain uses TRBV5-1 and TRBJ2-7; the match to TRBD2 covers 7 bases. The CDR3 totals 13 residues. V lost 4 bases, J lost 6 bases, and 7 bases stayed unmatched. Germline V gene sequence: CDR1 SGHRS, CDR2 YFSETQ. The CDR3 DNA sequence: TGCGCCAGCAGCCCGGGCGGGGGTCTCGAGCAGTACTTC. This codes for CASSPGGGLEQYF.

The V gene is TRBV9, the J gene TRBJ2-1; D is ambiguous. From germline, CDR1 is SGDLS and CDR2 YYNGEE. The CDR3 extends over 15 amino acids. The V end lost 0 bases, the J end lost 6 bases, and 13 bases lay between the germline ends. The CDR3 protein is CASSVGARPGNEQFF. The CDR3 DNA sequence: TGTGCCAGCAGCGTAGGAGCGCGCCCTGGCAATGAGCAGTTCTTC.

On this clone itself: An end of the junction differs from the germline gene, which may be a read error. This sequence joins TRBV2 and TRBJ2-3, with no clear D. Per germline, CDR1 SNHLY and CDR2 FYNNEI. The CDR3 has 14 amino acids. The CDR3 loop reads CAGSETTARRWQYF. CDR3 in DNA: TGTGCCGGCAGTGAGACGACTGCCCGTCGGTGGCAGTATTTT.

CDR3 coding DNA: TGCAGCGTCCCGATGGGGCTTTTACCCCACGAGCAGTACTTC. It encodes CSVPMGLLPHEQYF. The chain links TRBV29-1 to TRBJ2-7; TRBD1 might be the D (5 bases). V lost 6 bases to trimming and J lost 5 bases, with 20 bases between them. In germline, CDR1 is SQVTM, CDR2 ANQGSEA. This CDR3 contains 14 residues.